The rows below give T cell receptor beta chains drawn from one sample of a study of neoadjuvant anti-PD-1 for oral cavity cancer. Some clones are missing from TCRdb's copy, which holds only in-frame ones; the method was immunoSEQ multiplex PCR. The table shows just over 65,000 clones, with about 85% occurring only once. The sequences come from PBMCs, collected after nivolumab (anti-PD-1) treatment. The receptors shown here come from a person aged 35-79 years with oral cavity squamous cell carcinoma. CDR3s include the opening cysteine and the closing phenylalanine or tryptophan. The order of the fields is J gene, V gene, D gene, clone size, CDR3 protein, CDR3 DNA. The D gene is left open where the match is weak. Size is stated for part of the rows, as once, few or many counts, or as a class when the clone is expanded.

TRBJ2-2 | TRBV11-3 | . | . | CASSLVPGAGELFF | TGTGCCAGCAGCTTAGTTCCCGGGGCCGGGGAGCTGTTTTTT
TRBJ2-2 | TRBV28 | TRBD1 | . | CASSSTGANTGELFF | TGTGCCAGCAGCAGTACAGGGGCGAACACCGGGGAGCTGTTTTTT
TRBJ2-5 | TRBV7-9 | . | once | CASSLGSILETQYF | TGTGCCAGCAGCTTAGGGTCGATTTTAGAGACCCAGTACTTC
TRBJ2-1 | TRBV11-2 | . | . | CASSLGGSGRLF | TGTGCCAGCAGCTTAGGCGGGTCGGGTAGGCTCTTC
TRBJ1-1 | TRBV5-1 | . | few | CASSLAGNTEAFF | TGCGCCAGCAGCTTGGCAGGGAACACTGAAGCTTTCTTT
TRBJ1-1 | TRBV25-1 | . | . | CASSVTGALYQF | TGTGCCAGCAGTGTAACGGGAGCCCTGTACCAATTT
TRBJ2-3 | TRBV27 | TRBD2 | . | CASSRGGYGTDTQYF | TGTGCCAGCAGTCGGGGGGGGTACGGCACAGATACGCAGTATTTT
TRBJ1-5 | TRBV6-1 | . | . | CASGTGQPQHF | TGTGCCAGTGGGACGGGGCAGCCCCAGCATTTT
TRBJ2-2 | TRBV11-2 | . | . | CASSFGGELFF | TGTGCCAGCAGCTTCGGCGGGGAGCTGTTTTTT
TRBJ2-1 | TRBV6-1 | TRBD2 | . | CASSEVGLAVDEQFF | TGTGCCAGCAGTGAAGTGGGACTAGCTGTCGATGAGCAGTTCTTC
TRBJ2-4 | TRBV4-1 | TRBD2 | once | CASSQDPGRGTKNIQYF | TGCGCCAGCAGCCAAGATCCCGGGAGGGGGACCAAAAACATTCAGTACTTC
TRBJ2-6 | TRBV9 | . | . | CASTQLGSGANVLTF | TGTGCCAGCACCCAACTGGGTTCTGGGGCCAACGTCCTGACTTTC
TRBJ2-1 | TRBV5-1 | . | . | CASSLVSEDYNEQFF | TGCGCCAGCAGCTTGGTTAGCGAAGACTACAATGAGCAGTTCTTC
TRBJ2-1 | TRBV5-1 | TRBD1 | once | CASSLAPGQGAINEQFF | TGCGCCAGCAGCTTGGCCCCGGGACAGGGGGCGATAAATGAGCAGTTCTTC
TRBJ1-3 | TRBV29-1 | . | . | CSVTSGNTIYF | TGCAGCGTGACGTCTGGAAACACCATATATTTT
TRBJ2-3 | TRBV4-1 | TRBD2 | . | CASSPGGVTADTQYF | TGCGCCAGCAGCCCCGGGGGGGTCACTGCAGATACGCAGTATTTT
TRBJ1-5 | TRBV19 | . | . | CASSPGVVQPQHF | TGTGCCAGTAGCCCAGGGGTGGTGCAGCCCCAGCATTTT
TRBJ2-7 | TRBV19 | TRBD1 | once | CASSIGSQGTGSYEQYF | TGTGCCAGTAGTATAGGAAGTCAGGGGACAGGGTCCTACGAGCAGTACTTC
TRBJ2-6 | TRBV7-9 | . | . | CASSLRNSGANVLTF | TGTGCCAGCAGCTTAAGAAACTCTGGGGCCAACGTCCTGACTTTC
TRBJ1-1 | TRBV11-1 | TRBD1 | . | CASSFNQGAGTEAFF | TGTGCCAGCAGCTTTAACCAGGGGGCCGGGACTGAAGCTTTCTTT
TRBJ2-7 | TRBV6-1 | TRBD2 | . | CASSDLLGLAVTSYEQYF | TGTGCCAGCAGTGATCTCCTCGGACTAGCGGTAACCTCCTACGAGCAGTACTTC
TRBJ1-1 | TRBV10-1 | . | . | CASRTNTEAFF | TGCGCCAGCAGGACGAACACTGAAGCTTTCTTT
TRBJ1-5 | TRBV19 | . | . | CASRSRGTEANQPQHF | TGTGCCAGTAGAAGTCGAGGGACGGAGGCAAATCAGCCCCAGCATTTT
TRBJ2-7 | TRBV19 | TRBD2 | . | CASSMVAGAHYEQYF | TGTGCCAGTAGTATGGTTGCGGGAGCACACTACGAGCAGTACTTC
TRBJ2-7 | TRBV7-2 | . | . | CASSTPGLSYEQYF | TGTGCCAGCAGCACCCCAGGGCTCTCCTACGAGCAGTACTTC
TRBJ2-5 | TRBV6-5 | . | . | CASSYSRRTIGETQYF | TGTGCCAGCAGTTACTCGAGGCGAACGATTGGGGAGACCCAGTACTTC
TRBJ2-1 | TRBV10-3 | TRBD2 | . | CAISVRGLASIGSSYNEQFF | TGTGCCATCAGTGTTAGGGGACTAGCTTCTATCGGGAGCTCCTACAATGAGCAGTTCTTC
TRBJ1-5 | TRBV2 | . | . | CASSYGRSNQPQHF | TGTGCCAGCAGTTACGGACGGAGCAATCAGCCCCAGCATTTT
TRBJ2-7 | TRBV6-1 | . | . | CASTRRGLGYEQYF | TGTGCCAGCACCCGAAGGGGGTTGGGATACGAGCAGTACTTC
TRBJ2-7 | TRBV10-3 | . | . | CAISESREQYF | TGTGCCATCAGTGAGTCGCGAGAGCAGTACTTC
TRBJ1-4 | TRBV4-1 | . | . | CASSRTDKEKLFF | TGCGCCAGCAGCCGAACGGATAAGGAAAAACTGTTTTTT
TRBJ1-4 | TRBV9 | TRBD1 | once | CASSDSGTGVEKLFF | TGTGCCAGCAGCGATTCCGGGACAGGGGTTGAAAAACTGTTTTTT
TRBJ1-1 | TRBV6-6 | . | . | CASSYSPGTEAFF | TGTGCCAGCAGTTACTCGCCAGGAACTGAAGCTTTCTTT
TRBJ2-3 | TRBV7-3 | TRBD1 | . | CASSTGTDTDTQYF | TGTGCCAGCAGCACCGGGACAGACACAGATACGCAGTATTTT
TRBJ1-1 | TRBV28 | . | . | CASSLLGNTEAFF | TGTGCCAGCAGTTTACTTGGGAACACTGAAGCTTTCTTT
TRBJ1-4 | TRBV6-5 | . | . | CASSYAATNEKLFF | TGTGCCAGCAGTTACGCTGCAACTAATGAAAAACTGTTTTTT
TRBJ2-2 | TRBV6-6 | . | once | CASIKGSNTGELFF | TGTGCCAGCATCAAGGGCTCGAACACCGGGGAGCTGTTTTTT
TRBJ1-2 | TRBV5-1 | . | . | CASSLDAARIYGYTF | TGCGCCAGCAGCCTTGATGCTGCCAGGATCTATGGCTACACCTTC
TRBJ2-5 | TRBV7-3 | TRBD1 | . | CASSLDRGETQYF | TGTGCCAGCAGCCTGGACAGGGGAGAGACCCAGTACTTC
TRBJ2-7 | TRBV2 | . | . | CASSEAEDYEQYF | TGTGCCAGCAGTGAAGCGGAGGACTACGAGCAGTACTTC
TRBJ1-5 | TRBV4-1 | TRBD1 | . | CASSHQPGQGVRQPQHF | TGCGCCAGCAGCCATCAACCGGGACAGGGTGTACGGCAGCCCCAGCATTTT
TRBJ1-1 | TRBV6-5 | . | . | CASSGRSNAFF | TGTGCCAGCAGCGGCCGGTCGAACGCTTTCTTT
TRBJ2-7 | TRBV15 | . | . | CATSTMVGDAYEQYF | TGTGCCACCAGCACGATGGTAGGGGACGCCTACGAGCAGTACTTC
TRBJ2-1 | TRBV10-2 | TRBD2 | . | CASSETSGNYNEQFF | TGCGCCAGCAGTGAGACTAGCGGGAACTACAATGAGCAGTTCTTC
TRBJ2-2 | TRBV10-1 | . | . | CASGGQRGNTGELFF | TGCGCCAGCGGGGGACAGCGGGGGAACACCGGGGAGCTGTTTTTT
TRBJ2-5 | TRBV14 | . | once | CASSPLGAQETQYF | TGTGCCAGCAGCCCACTCGGGGCCCAAGAGACCCAGTACTTC
TRBJ1-4 | TRBV19 | . | medium-sized | CASSIRMDEKLFF | TGTGCCAGTAGTATACGAATGGATGAAAAACTGTTTTTT
TRBJ2-7 | TRBV6-6 | TRBD2 | . | CASSYLAGPYEQYF | TGTGCCAGCAGTTACTTAGCGGGCCCTTACGAGCAGTACTTC
TRBJ2-7 | TRBV5-6 | . | . | CASSVFGTLTYEQYF | TGTGCCAGCAGCGTATTTGGGACGCTAACCTACGAGCAGTACTTC
TRBJ2-2 | TRBV9 | TRBD2 | . | CASSVGLAGGGTGELFF | TGTGCCAGCAGCGTGGGACTAGCGGGAGGAGGCACCGGGGAGCTGTTTTTT
TRBJ1-5 | TRBV7-2 | . | . | CASSFPNQPQHF | TGTGCCAGCAGCTTCCCGAATCAGCCCCAGCATTTT
TRBJ2-4 | TRBV5-1 | . | . | CASSFGGTKNIQYF | TGCGCCAGCAGCTTCGGGGGAACCAAAAACATTCAGTACTTC
TRBJ2-2 | TRBV7-7 | . | . | CASSVLLGGELFF | TGTGCTAGCAGCGTCCTGCTGGGCGGGGAGCTGTTTTTT
TRBJ2-7 | TRBV5-1 | . | . | CASSLGSGGGYEQYF | TGCGCCAGCAGCTTGGGTTCCGGAGGGGGCTACGAGCAGTACTTC
TRBJ1-1 | TRBV7-2 | TRBD1 | . | CASSLGGQLNTEAFF | TGTGCCAGCAGCTTAGGGGGACAGTTGAACACTGAAGCTTTCTTT
TRBJ2-7 | TRBV7-8 | TRBD2 | . | CASSLGSGLAVYEQYF | TGTGCCAGCAGCTTAGGGTCGGGGCTAGCGGTCTACGAGCAGTACTTC